This T cell receptor (beta chain) was identified during a study of shared clonotypes between healthy human individuals. Naive CD8 cells lacked CD45RO, underwent positive selection for CCR7 and left out terminally differentiated effector memory CD45RA+ cells. The protocol was immunoSEQ multiplex PCR, while the TCRdb copy is restricted to in-frame clones and leaves out a portion. The repertoire consists of over 2 million clones, with about 95% occurring once and the leading ten covering around 1.1%. The CDR3 is 17 amino acids. Germline V gene sequence: CDR1 LGHNA, CDR2 YSLEER. V was pared by 0 bases and J by 8 bases, with 10 bases of the junction left unmatched.

The TCR comes from a young man in good health. The chain links TRBV4-3 to TRBJ2-1; 10 bases are a match to TRBD2. Sequencing was performed on naive CD8+ T cells sorted from blood. The CDR3 sequence is CASSQEPAGGSGDEQFF. As DNA, the CDR3 is TGCGCCAGCAGCCAAGAACCAGCGGGAGGGTCCGGCGATGAGCAGTTCTTC.